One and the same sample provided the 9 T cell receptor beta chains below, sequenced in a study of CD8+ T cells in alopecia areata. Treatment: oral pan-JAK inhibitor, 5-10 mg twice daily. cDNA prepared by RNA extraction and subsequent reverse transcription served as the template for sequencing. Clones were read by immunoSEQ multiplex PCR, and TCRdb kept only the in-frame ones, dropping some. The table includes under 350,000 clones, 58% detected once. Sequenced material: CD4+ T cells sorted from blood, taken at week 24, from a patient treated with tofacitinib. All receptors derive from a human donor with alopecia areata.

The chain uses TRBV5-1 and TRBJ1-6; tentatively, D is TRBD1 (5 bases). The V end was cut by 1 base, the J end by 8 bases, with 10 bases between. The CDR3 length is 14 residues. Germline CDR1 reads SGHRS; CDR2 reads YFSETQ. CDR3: CASSLQGLDSPLHF. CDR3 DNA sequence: TGCGCCAGCAGCTTGCAGGGTTTGGATTCACCCCTCCACTTT.

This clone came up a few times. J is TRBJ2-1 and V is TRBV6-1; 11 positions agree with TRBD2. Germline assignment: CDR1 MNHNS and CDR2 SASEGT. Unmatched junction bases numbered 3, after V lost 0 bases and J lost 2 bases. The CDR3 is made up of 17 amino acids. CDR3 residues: CASSEALLAGAYNEQFF. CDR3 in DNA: TGTGCCAGCAGTGAAGCTTTACTAGCGGGGGCCTACAATGAGCAGTTCTTC.

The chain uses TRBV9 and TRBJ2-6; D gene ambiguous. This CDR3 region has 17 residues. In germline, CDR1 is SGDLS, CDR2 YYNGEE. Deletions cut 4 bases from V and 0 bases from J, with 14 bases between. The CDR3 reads CASSPRRGVSGANVLTF. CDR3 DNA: TGTGCCAGCAGCCCAAGGAGAGGCGTCTCTGGGGCCAACGTCCTGACTTTC.

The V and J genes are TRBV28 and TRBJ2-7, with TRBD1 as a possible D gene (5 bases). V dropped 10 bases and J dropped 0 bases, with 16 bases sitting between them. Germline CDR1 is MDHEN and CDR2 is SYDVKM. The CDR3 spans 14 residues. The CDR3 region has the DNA TGTGCCACAACGTTCAGACAGTACTCCTACGAGCAGTACTTC. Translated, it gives CATTFRQYSYEQYF. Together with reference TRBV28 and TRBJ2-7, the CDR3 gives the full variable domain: DVKVTQSSRYLVKRTGEKVFLECVQDMDHENMFWYRQDPGLGLRLIYFSYDVKMKEKGDIPEGYSVSREKKERFSLILESASTNQTSMYLCATTFRQYSYEQYFGPGTRLTVT.

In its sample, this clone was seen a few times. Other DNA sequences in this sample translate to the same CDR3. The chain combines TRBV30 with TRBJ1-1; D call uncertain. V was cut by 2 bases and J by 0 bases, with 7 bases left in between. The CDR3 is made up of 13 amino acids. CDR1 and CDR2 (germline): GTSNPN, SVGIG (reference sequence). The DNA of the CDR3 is TGTGCCTGGAGTCAAGGAGTGAACACTGAAGCTTTCTTT. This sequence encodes CAWSQGVNTEAFF.

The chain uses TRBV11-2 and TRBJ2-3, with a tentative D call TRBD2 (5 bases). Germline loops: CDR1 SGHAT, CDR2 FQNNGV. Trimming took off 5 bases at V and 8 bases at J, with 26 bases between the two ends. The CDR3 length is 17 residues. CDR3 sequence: CASSPHPRTPIAVTQYF. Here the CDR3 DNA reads TGTGCCAGCAGCCCCCACCCCCGGACTCCTATTGCCGTTACGCAGTATTTT. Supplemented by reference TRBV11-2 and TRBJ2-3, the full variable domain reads EAGVAQSPRYKIIEKRQSVAFWCNPISGHATLYWYQQILGQGPKLLIQFQNNGVVDDSQLPKDRFSAERLKGVDSTLKIQPAKLEDSAVYLCASSPHPRTPIAVTQYFGPGTRLTVL.

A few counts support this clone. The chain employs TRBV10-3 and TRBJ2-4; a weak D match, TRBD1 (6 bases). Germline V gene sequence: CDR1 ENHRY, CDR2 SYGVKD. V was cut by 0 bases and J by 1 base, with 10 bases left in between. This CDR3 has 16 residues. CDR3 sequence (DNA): TGTGCCATCAGTGAGTCTACAGGGCTGGCCAAAAACATTCAGTACTTC. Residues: CAISESTGLAKNIQYF.

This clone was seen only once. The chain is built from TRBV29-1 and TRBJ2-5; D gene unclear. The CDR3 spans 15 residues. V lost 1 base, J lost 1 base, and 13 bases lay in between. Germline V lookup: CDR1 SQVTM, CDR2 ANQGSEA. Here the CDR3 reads CSVEARRAPQETQYF. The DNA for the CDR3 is TGCAGCGTTGAAGCGAGACGGGCCCCCCAAGAGACCCAGTACTTC.

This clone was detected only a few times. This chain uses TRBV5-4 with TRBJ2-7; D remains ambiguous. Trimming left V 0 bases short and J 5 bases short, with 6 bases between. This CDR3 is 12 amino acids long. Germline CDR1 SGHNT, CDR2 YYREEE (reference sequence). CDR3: CASSLEGDEQYF. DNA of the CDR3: TGTGCCAGCAGCTTGGAGGGCGACGAGCAGTACTTC.